The rows below give T cell receptor beta chains drawn from one sample of a study of chronic HIV infection and antiretroviral therapy. Using its own MiXCR run on the 5' RACE reads, TCRdb lists one record per CDR3 protein. This sample has tens of thousands of distinct CDR3 sequences, with more than 8% found just once. The sample was peripheral blood. The origin of the receptors is an adult who had HIV and had not received antiretroviral therapy, or was an uninfected healthy control (not recorded which). Each CDR3 is given with its conserved first and last residue. Each record gives: clone size, V gene, J gene, CDR3 protein. The size field is filled for only some rows; it gives once, few, many or a size class.

few	TRBV5-1	TRBJ1-1	CASSFDQNTEAFF
-	TRBV29-1	TRBJ2-5	CSVGSSGGGTQYF
-	TRBV29-1	TRBJ1-1	CSTWDSTETFF
medium-sized	TRBV2	TRBJ2-3	CASSDGGTDTQYF
-	TRBV6-1	TRBJ1-5	CASSTQGNQPQHF
many	TRBV5-5	TRBJ2-1	CASSLSGNGNEQFF
-	TRBV2	TRBJ2-6	CASSTGYSGANVLTF
many	TRBV9	TRBJ2-3	CASSPAATGWSDTQYF
few	TRBV6-5	TRBJ2-3	CASSSRAPVRGTDTQYF
few	TRBV29-1	TRBJ1-1	CSVGDTNTEAFF
few	TRBV7-8	TRBJ2-3	CATQPSVKETDTQYF
-	TRBV5-1	TRBJ2-5	CASSWGFGNQETQYF
-	TRBV29-1	TRBJ1-1	CSVKEVSNTEAFF
many	TRBV12-3/TRBV12-4	TRBJ2-1	CASIPTLAVMTNEQFF
many	TRBV29-1	TRBJ2-5	CSVEGLAGKETQYF
-	TRBV12-3/TRBV12-4	TRBJ1-1	CASSFSQGNTEAFF
many	TRBV11-2	TRBJ2-7	CASNGQGRDEQYF
few	TRBV28	TRBJ1-1	CASREQGDSEAFF
few	TRBV20-1	TRBJ2-3	CSAIAGAGKDTQYF
-	TRBV2	TRBJ2-2	CASSEGWGTGELFF
few	TRBV4-2	TRBJ1-2	CASSQDPSGQGSGGYTF
many	TRBV9	TRBJ2-1	CASSVGGGIGGEQFF
many	TRBV20-1	TRBJ2-5	CSAPLAGFQETQYF
-	TRBV29-1	TRBJ2-7	CSVGVKGGGYEQYF
many	TRBV6-2/TRBV6-3	TRBJ2-1	CASSYRASSYNEQFF
many	TRBV28	TRBJ2-7	CASSPGLAGGVHEQYF
many	TRBV25-1	TRBJ2-4	CASSETGVRDLAKNIQYF
few	TRBV6-2/TRBV6-3	TRBJ2-2	CASMERLGGELFF
many	TRBV3-1	TRBJ2-1	CASSLAGEQFF
-	TRBV7-9	TRBJ2-3	CASSPRTSGKGDTQYF
many	TRBV9	TRBJ2-3	CASSGQMSTDTQYF
many	TRBV29-1	TRBJ2-5	CSVGGETQYF
-	TRBV2	TRBJ1-5	CASRGPSNQPQHF
many	TRBV15	TRBJ2-7	CATSGAREIDYEQYF
-	TRBV4-1	TRBJ2-7	CASSLAVEGVEQYF
few	TRBV29-1	TRBJ1-5	CSVAEGASQPQHF
many	TRBV29-1	TRBJ2-7	CSVGDLTYEQYF
many	TRBV28	TRBJ2-1	CASSPPREGLGPGRQFF
-	TRBV28	TRBJ2-3	CASSLDSGSTDTQYF
few	TRBV29-1	TRBJ1-1	CSVIRQGNTEAFF
many	TRBV5-1	TRBJ2-7	CASSRTTAGSAYEQYF
few	TRBV29-1	TRBJ2-3	CSVVPGRGGSDTQYF
many	TRBV29-1	TRBJ1-3	CSVDTGGNTIYF
many	TRBV2	TRBJ2-1	CASRGTLGQGYNEQFF
few	TRBV5-1	TRBJ2-5	CASSGGLNRETQYF
-	TRBV27	TRBJ2-6	CASLAGGSSGANVLTF
-	TRBV28	TRBJ2-7	CASCDLEGHEQYF
many	TRBV28	TRBJ1-6	CASSLEGGYNSPLHF
few	TRBV29-1	TRBJ2-7	CSVGVGDEQYF
-	TRBV27	TRBJ2-1	CASSLSKLRLAGGPNEQFF
many	TRBV28	TRBJ2-1	CASSLLGSWISSYNEQFF
-	TRBV28	TRBJ1-5	CASSSTGDGQPQHF
many	TRBV29-1	TRBJ2-4	CSVTAPNIQYF
-	TRBV7-2	TRBJ2-5	CASSLGVTPETQYF